This entry features one TCR beta chain sequence. This entry belongs to a study of cytomegalovirus exposure and HLA in healthy donors. A multiplex PCR was run with 60 Vbeta primers and 13 Jbeta primers. The table came from immunoSEQ multiplex PCR; TCRdb's copy has only in-frame clones and leaves some out. This sample has fewer than 150,000 clones; about 70% occur once, and the top ten carry roughly 3%. V lost 2 bases and J lost 9, with 14 bases in between. The germline gives CDR1 SGHTA, CDR2 FQGNSA. The CDR3 loop spans 14 amino acids. This clonotype was obtained from a man aged 35 to 55 in good health and CMV-seronegative. Sequenced material: PBMCs. V gene TRBV7-2 combines with J gene TRBJ2-1, with a tentative D call TRBD2 (5 bases). This chain's CDR3 is CASSLLTRKIEQFF. The CDR3 DNA follows: TGTGCCAGCAGCTTATTAACTAGAAAGATTGAGCAGTTCTTC. The full variable domain, with the rest looked up from reference TRBV7-2 and TRBJ2-1, is GAGVSQSPSNKVTEKGKDVELRCDPISGHTALYWYRQSLGQGLEFLIYFQGNSAPDKSGLPSDRFSAERTGGSVSTLTIQRTQQEDSAVYLCASSLLTRKIEQFFGPGTRLTVL.